A selection of T cell receptor beta chains follows, all from one sample in a study of OX40 agonist ivuxolimab in advanced cancers. Sequenced by immunoSEQ multiplex PCR; TCRdb stores in-frame clones only, minus some. The sample includes roughly 61,000 clones, 87% seen only once; the top ten take 0.3% to 0.45%. Specimen: CD4+ or CD8+ T cells sorted from blood, collected in a trial of the OX40 agonist ivuxolimab. Receptor source: an adult with an advanced solid tumor such as melanoma, head and neck, liver or kidney cancer. CDR3s include the opening cysteine and the closing phenylalanine or tryptophan. Each record gives: J gene, clone size, D gene, V gene, CDR3 DNA, CDR3 protein. A D gene is named only where the DNA matches it firmly. Clone size is stated in some rows and not others, as once, few, many or a class when expanded.

TRBJ1-1 | NA | TRBD1 | TRBV27 | TGTGCCAGCAGTCCCGGACAGGGGGTATGGGGGCACGCTGAAGCTTTCTTT | CASSPGQGVWGHAEAFF
TRBJ2-7 | NA | NA | TRBV5-1 | TGCGCCAGCAGCTTGGGGAACCGGGACACTTCCGAGCAGTACTTC | CASSLGNRDTSEQYF
TRBJ1-1 | once | NA | TRBV2 | TGTGCCAGCAGTGTGTCCTCGTCGGGGGCTTTCTTT | CASSVSSSGAFF
TRBJ2-3 | NA | TRBD1 | TRBV5-4 | TGTGCCAGCAGCTTGGTGGGACAGAGCACAGATACGCAGTATTTT | CASSLVGQSTDTQYF
TRBJ2-1 | NA | TRBD1 | TRBV5-8 | TGTGCCAGCAGCCCCGACAGGGGGCGAAGGGATGAGCAGTTCTTC | CASSPDRGRRDEQFF
TRBJ2-5 | NA | TRBD2 | TRBV15 | TGTGCCACCAGCAGAGATTGGGGGGGGGAGACCCAGTACTTC | CATSRDWGGETQYF
TRBJ2-5 | NA | NA | TRBV7-3 | TGTGCCAGCAGCCGGACCCCCCAGGAGACCCAGTACTTC | CASSRTPQETQYF
TRBJ1-4 | NA | NA | TRBV9 | TGTGCCAGCAGCCTTTACGATTTCGGCGGAAAACTGTTTTTT | CASSLYDFGGKLFF
TRBJ2-3 | NA | TRBD2 | TRBV18 | TGTGCCAGCTCACCACTCCACCTAGCGGGAGAGGGAGATACGCAGTATTTT | CASSPLHLAGEGDTQYF
TRBJ2-1 | NA | NA | TRBV9 | TGTGCCAGCAGCGTAGACGGGACAACTTACAATGAGCAGTTCTTC | CASSVDGTTYNEQFF
TRBJ1-1 | NA | NA | TRBV29-1 | TGCAGCGCGGCCACCGGGACCGCTAACACTGAAGCTTTCTTT | CSAATGTANTEAFF
TRBJ2-2 | NA | NA | TRBV6-1 | TGTGCCAGCAGTGAACATGGCCGGAACACCGGGGAGCTGTTTTTT | CASSEHGRNTGELFF
TRBJ2-2 | NA | NA | TRBV19 | TGTGCCAGTAGTATAGTAAGGGGACGTGTCGCCGGGGAGCTGTTTTTT | CASSIVRGRVAGELFF
TRBJ2-7 | once | NA | TRBV6-1 | TGTGCCAGCAGGAAATCAGGCTACGAGCAGTACTTC | CASRKSGYEQYF
TRBJ2-5 | NA | NA | TRBV28 | TGTGCCAGCAGGGGGGAGGCAGGGACCCCTCAAGAGACCCAGTACTTC | CASRGEAGTPQETQYF
TRBJ1-4 | NA | NA | TRBV7-9 | TGTGCCAGCAGCTCAGGACGGGTTCCAACTAATGAAAAACTGTTTTTT | CASSSGRVPTNEKLFF
TRBJ2-6 | once | TRBD1 | TRBV5-1 | TGCGCCAGCAGCGAGGGACAGGGACGCTCTGGGGCCAACGTCCTGACTTTC | CASSEGQGRSGANVLTF
TRBJ1-4 | NA | TRBD1 | TRBV2 | TGTGCCAGCAGGGTACAGGGGGCAACTAATGAAAAACTGTTTTTT | CASRVQGATNEKLFF
TRBJ1-1 | NA | NA | TRBV7-3 | TGTGCCAGCAGCTTAAAGGGGATGGGCAGGGCGGACACTGAAGCTTTCTTT | CASSLKGMGRADTEAFF
TRBJ2-5 | NA | TRBD2 | TRBV11-2 | TGTGCCAGCAGCTCCGGGACTAGCGGGCAAGAGACCCAGTACTTC | CASSSGTSGQETQYF
TRBJ1-5 | NA | NA | TRBV18 | TGTGCCAGCTCACGGGAGACCCATCAGCCCCAGCATTTT | CASSRETHQPQHF
TRBJ1-4 | few | TRBD1 | TRBV15 | TGTGCCACCAGCCCCGGGACAGGGGAAGAAAAACTGTTTTTT | CATSPGTGEEKLFF
TRBJ2-1 | NA | TRBD1 | TRBV7-7 | TGTGCTAGCAGCTCGGCGACAGGGCCCCCCGGTGAGCAGTTCTTC | CASSSATGPPGEQFF
TRBJ2-7 | once | NA | TRBV10-3 | TGTGCCATCACAGGGTCGGCGGCGGGTGAGCAGTACTTC | CAITGSAAGEQYF
TRBJ2-7 | few | NA | TRBV29-1 | TGCAGCGTACGTGACGGCAGGCCCGAGCAGTACTTC | CSVRDGRPEQYF
TRBJ2-3 | once | TRBD2 | TRBV2 | TGTGCCAGCTCACCGGGACTAGCCAAGTATTTT | CASSPGLAKYF
TRBJ1-2 | NA | NA | TRBV11-2 | TGTGCCAGCAGCTTTGTGAACAGGGACCTCTATGGCTACACCTTC | CASSFVNRDLYGYTF
TRBJ2-3 | NA | NA | TRBV6-4 | TGTGCCAGCAGTGACTCGGGGGGGGCGATAGATACGCAGTATTTT | CASSDSGGAIDTQYF
TRBJ1-1 | NA | TRBD1 | TRBV7-2 | TGTGCCAGCAGCTTAGTGCGGGACAGGGTTACTGAAGCTTTCTTT | CASSLVRDRVTEAFF
TRBJ2-3 | few | TRBD1 | TRBV5-4 | TGTGCCAGCAGCCGACCGCGACAGGGGGCCGCAGATACGCAGTATTTT | CASSRPRQGAADTQYF
TRBJ2-7 | once | TRBD1 | TRBV29-1 | TGCAGCGCCCACCGGGACAGGGGCCACGAGCAGTACTTC | CSAHRDRGHEQYF
TRBJ1-1 | NA | TRBD1 | TRBV2 | TGTGCCAGCCATAGGGGGCTTGGCACTGAAGCTTTCTTT | CASHRGLGTEAFF
TRBJ2-7 | NA | NA | TRBV5-4 | TGTGCCAGCAGCTTGCGACAGGTCTCCTACGAGCAGTACTTC | CASSLRQVSYEQYF
TRBJ2-3 | NA | NA | TRBV14 | TGTGCCAGCAGCCCTGCGGGGTCCACAGATACGCAGTATTTT | CASSPAGSTDTQYF
TRBJ2-1 | once | TRBD2 | TRBV6-1 | TGTGCCAGCAGTGAAGCGGGACTAGCGGGGGGCTACAATGAGCAGTTCTTC | CASSEAGLAGGYNEQFF
TRBJ1-5 | NA | TRBD1 | TRBV7-2 | TGTGCCAGCAGCTTAACCGGCAGGGGGCGCATTAGCAATCAGCCCCAGCATTTT | CASSLTGRGRISNQPQHF
TRBJ1-2 | NA | NA | TRBV19 | TGTGCCAGTAGTATAGATCTAGGGGCCGCGAACTATGGCTACACCTTC | CASSIDLGAANYGYTF
TRBJ2-2 | NA | TRBD1 | TRBV6-1 | TGTGCCAGCAGTGTCTTGACAGGGGATTTCGGGGAGCTGTTTTTT | CASSVLTGDFGELFF
TRBJ2-6 | NA | NA | TRBV13 | TGTGCCAGCAGCTTGTCTGGGACTGGGGCCAACGTCCTGACTTTC | CASSLSGTGANVLTF
TRBJ2-2 | NA | TRBD2 | TRBV19 | TGTGCCACCAGACTAGCGGGGGGCGGGGAGCTGTTTTTT | CATRLAGGGELFF
TRBJ2-7 | NA | TRBD1 | TRBV18 | TGTGCCAGCTCACCTCCGACAGGGGGGACCTACGAGCAGTACTTC | CASSPPTGGTYEQYF
TRBJ1-1 | NA | NA | TRBV5-1 | TGCGCCAGCAGCTTATTCCTTACGGATACTGAAGCTTTCTTT | CASSLFLTDTEAFF
TRBJ2-5 | NA | TRBD2 | TRBV4-2 | TGTGCCAGCAGCCAAGAAGGCGGGGGGTTTCAAGAGACCCAGTACTTC | CASSQEGGGFQETQYF
TRBJ1-1 | NA | NA | TRBV5-4 | TGTGCCAGCAGCCCGCGGCTAGGGGGATCGGACACTGAAGCTTTCTTT | CASSPRLGGSDTEAFF
TRBJ2-2 | NA | NA | TRBV2 | TGTGCCAGCAGTGAAGCGCTTGCCAGGGGCCCCACCGGGGAGCTGTTTTTT | CASSEALARGPTGELFF
TRBJ2-7 | NA | TRBD1 | TRBV5-1 | TGCGCCAGCAGCCCCGGGACAGACTCCTACGAGCAGTACTTC | CASSPGTDSYEQYF